This TCR beta chain derives from a study of CD8 T cells in ankylosing spondylitis. Overall study results and limits: The authors found the disease-linked clones to be CD8+ and relatively rare in peripheral blood. Characteristic, it appeared, of ankylosing spondylitis blood was a TCR beta motif of about eight highly homologous variants. Clones linked to disease were reported to show significant enrichment in matched ankylosing spondylitis synovial fluid.

This CDR3 is built from 11 residues. From germline, CDR1 is SQVTM and CDR2 ANQGSEA. The V gene end was trimmed by 7 bases and the J gene end by 12 bases; junction bases not matched to a gene: 10. This clonotype was detected many times. Its antigen is still unknown. TCRdb re-called the 5' RACE reads through MiXCR, storing one row per CDR3 protein. The repertoire holds approximately 200,000 distinct CDR3 sequences, with 9.5% to 15% as singletons. The source material was blood, either unsorted or a sorted T cell fraction (not recorded which). This chain uses TRBV29-1 with TRBJ2-3; 7 nucleotides line up with TRBD1. The clonotype originates from a male donor with ankylosing spondylitis or in good health (not recorded which). The DNA for the CDR3 is TGCAGCGACCTTATTACAGGGGAACAGTATTTT. It codes for CSDLITGEQYF.